This T cell receptor (beta chain) is drawn from a study of response to subunit inactivated influenza vaccine. Study-level points and caveats: It was suggested by the authors that few new T cells are recruited by each seasonal influenza vaccination.

There are many counts of this clonotype. Its antigen remains unknown. CDR1 SGHAT and CDR2 FQNNGV come from the germline V gene. V was shortened by 1 base and J by 0 bases, with 27 bases between the two germline ends. The CDR3 has 21 amino acids. TCRdb processed the RT-PCR reads anew with MiXCR; each CDR3 protein has one entry. This table has under 550,000 distinct CDR3 sequences, approximately 7.2% appearing once. The genes are TRBV11-2 and TRBJ1-2, with D tentatively TRBD1 (6 bases). This sequence was found in a man between 50 and 75 years old who received an inactivated influenza vaccine. The specimen was PBMCs from blood, collected about 23 months after vaccination. The CDR3 region is CASSLVRGASRGLITNYGYTF. CDR3 coding DNA: TGTGCCAGCAGCTTAGTTCGCGGGGCGTCCAGGGGCTTAATCACTAACTATGGCTACACCTTC.